This T cell receptor beta chain is from a study of cytomegalovirus exposure and HLA in healthy donors. Regarding the study as a whole: Other equally common chains were less clonally expanded than HLA-associated TCR beta chains, a later analysis showed. A later analysis reportedly identified an Asian-associated ancestry cluster as carrying fewer N-insertions than the approximately 670-donor mean. Several V segments, TRBV6-2 and TRBV6-3 among them, could not be told apart and were dropped.

CDR3 length: 20 residues. CDR1 is PRHDT and CDR2 is FYEKMQ in the germline V gene (reference sequence). Trimming removed 6 bases from V and 0 bases from J; junction bases left unmatched: 13. The study ran its PCR with 60 Vbeta and 13 Jbeta primers. The assay was immunoSEQ multiplex PCR, and TCRdb's table has in-frame clones only and misses some. Here the sample spans around 130,000 clones, 80% to 90% being singletons. As regards this clone: The antigen is undetermined. This sample includes further DNA sequences coding for the same CDR3.

This sequence was found in a man aged 40-55 years in good health and CMV-seronegative. Sequenced material: PBMCs. This chain uses TRBV13 with TRBJ2-1, with 14 bases identical to TRBD2. The CDR3 DNA follows: TGTGCCAGCAGTCTATATACCCGGACTAGCGGGAGGAGCTCCTACAATGAGCAGTTCTTC. Translating it yields CASSLYTRTSGRSSYNEQFF.